Listed below are T cell receptor beta chains from one sample, sequenced in a study of regulatory T cells in long-lasting Graves disease. Each CDR3 protein is one row after TCRdb ran MiXCR on the multiplex PCR reads. The sample has roughly 510,000 distinct CDR3 sequences, approximately 16% seen once. The data were also submitted as part of a second study, on T cells in Graves' hyperthyroidism and ophthalmopathy.

The sample here was peripheral blood mononuclear cells (PBMCs), taken at new diagnosis, from a patient treated with antithyroid drugs. The receptors here all came from a man between 18 and 29 years old with Graves disease. Both conserved end residues are part of each CDR3. A D gene is named only where the DNA matches it firmly. For some rows the clone size is stated as once, few or many, or as a class when expanded; others skip it.

V gene: TRBV12-3/TRBV12-4; D gene: TRBD2; J gene: TRBJ2-1; clone size: many; CDR3 DNA: TGTGCCAGCAGACGCCGGGGTCCTAGCGGGGAGTTCTACAATGAGCAGTTCTTC; CDR3 protein: CASRRRGPSGEFYNEQFF
V gene: TRBV5-1; D gene: TRBD2; J gene: TRBJ2-3; clone size: few; CDR3 DNA: TGCGCCAGCAGCTTGGGGACTAGCGGCCCTAGGGATACGCAGTATTTT; CDR3 protein: CASSLGTSGPRDTQYF
V gene: TRBV28; D gene: -; J gene: TRBJ1-6; clone size: many; CDR3 DNA: TGTGCCAGCAGTTTACGACCGAGTGGTTCACCCCTCCACTTT; CDR3 protein: CASSLRPSGSPLHF
V gene: TRBV6-1; D gene: -; J gene: TRBJ2-1; clone size: many; CDR3 DNA: TGTGCCAGCGCGGCGTACAATGAGCAGTTCTTC; CDR3 protein: CASAAYNEQFF
V gene: TRBV9; D gene: -; J gene: TRBJ2-3; clone size: -; CDR3 DNA: TGTGCCAGCAGCGTAGAGGGAGGCGGCACAGATACGCAGTATTTT; CDR3 protein: CASSVEGGGTDTQYF
V gene: TRBV2; D gene: -; J gene: TRBJ2-7; clone size: many; CDR3 DNA: TGTGCCAGCAGTGACGACAATGCCTACGAGCAGTACTTC; CDR3 protein: CASSDDNAYEQYF
V gene: TRBV28; D gene: TRBD1; J gene: TRBJ2-7; clone size: many; CDR3 DNA: TGTGCCAGCAGTTTAAATGGACAGGGCCGCTACGAGCAGTACTTC; CDR3 protein: CASSLNGQGRYEQYF
V gene: TRBV2; D gene: -; J gene: TRBJ1-3; clone size: many; CDR3 DNA: TGTGCCAGCAGTGAAGCGGGTGGGGGCGTGAACACCATATATTTT; CDR3 protein: CASSEAGGGVNTIYF
V gene: TRBV9; D gene: -; J gene: TRBJ1-3; clone size: -; CDR3 DNA: TGTGCCAGCAGCGTAGCGGTAGTTGGAAACACCATATATTTT; CDR3 protein: CASSVAVVGNTIYF
V gene: TRBV10-3; D gene: TRBD1; J gene: TRBJ2-7; clone size: many; CDR3 DNA: TGTGCCATCAGTGGTGGGGGACAGGGCTCCTACGAGCAGTACTTC; CDR3 protein: CAISGGGQGSYEQYF
V gene: TRBV12-3/TRBV12-4; D gene: -; J gene: TRBJ1-2; clone size: many; CDR3 DNA: TGTGCCAGCAGTCTCAAGGGAGACTATGGCTACACCTTC; CDR3 protein: CASSLKGDYGYTF
V gene: TRBV6-5; D gene: TRBD2; J gene: TRBJ2-5; clone size: many; CDR3 DNA: TGTGCCAGCAGTTATCTCGGGGGGTCGGAGACCCAGTACTTC; CDR3 protein: CASSYLGGSETQYF
V gene: TRBV3-1; D gene: -; J gene: TRBJ2-7; clone size: many; CDR3 DNA: TGTGCCAGCAGCGCGTTCGGGGGCTCCTACGAGCAGTACTTC; CDR3 protein: CASSAFGGSYEQYF
V gene: TRBV5-1; D gene: -; J gene: TRBJ1-6; clone size: -; CDR3 DNA: TGCGCCAGCAGCTTGGAAGGGGCCTATAATTCACCCCTCCACTTT; CDR3 protein: CASSLEGAYNSPLHF
V gene: TRBV3-1; D gene: -; J gene: TRBJ2-7; clone size: many; CDR3 DNA: TGTGCCAGCAGCCAGAGGACGGGGTTGGGCGAGCAGTACTTC; CDR3 protein: CASSQRTGLGEQYF
V gene: TRBV30; D gene: -; J gene: TRBJ1-2; clone size: few; CDR3 DNA: TGTGCCTGGATAGGGGCCGGCTACACCTTC; CDR3 protein: CAWIGAGYTF